The subject of this entry is one T cell receptor beta chain. Its cognate antigen is unknown. This entry belongs to a study of shared clonotypes between healthy human individuals. Study-wide results and caveats: Clonotypes that were shared across a handful of donors made up approximately 5% of naive CD4 clonotypes.

CDR3 length: 12 amino acids. Trimming removed 10 bases at V and 4 bases at J, with 10 bases between. CDR1 and CDR2 (germline): SEHNR, FQNEAQ (reference sequence). Clones were read by immunoSEQ multiplex PCR, and TCRdb kept only the in-frame ones, dropping some. The sample carries about 2.4 million clones, more than 90% recorded once. This chain links TRBV7-9 with TRBJ1-4, with D uncertain. The sample comprised naive CD4+ T cells sorted from blood. Subset reported: CD45RA+ positively selected. This clonotype was obtained from a man aged 18-30 years in good health. CDR3 sequence (DNA): TGTGCCATCGGGAGCCTTAATGAAAAACTGTTTTTT. Its protein product is CAIGSLNEKLFF.